This T cell receptor beta chain originates from a study of cytomegalovirus exposure and HLA in healthy donors. As for the study in general: Unique TCR beta sequences numbering approximately 100 million came from 150 million to 200 million T cells in an earlier analysis. Genotyping showed around 81% of about 370 donors falling in the Caucasian-associated ancestry cluster. General study results and limits: In vitro, a few CMV-associated chains proved specific for CMV antigens.

A multiplex PCR was run with 60 Vbeta primers and 13 Jbeta primers. Profiling relied on immunoSEQ multiplex PCR, and the TCRdb table lists in-frame clones only, not all of them. The sample lists 80,000 to 95,000 clones; 75% to 80% were seen once. This clone came up a few times. Its antigen is not identified. The sample comprised PBMCs. The origin of this receptor is a female donor in good health and CMV-seronegative.

This CDR3 reads CASSRSGGGEQYF. The DNA for the CDR3 is TGCGCCAGCAGCCGAAGCGGGGGGGGAGAGCAGTACTTC. The V and J genes are TRBV4-3 and TRBJ2-5; 10 nucleotides agree with TRBD2. Germline-derived CDR1 and CDR2 are LGHNA and YSLEER. Trimming at V came to 4 bases and at J to 11 bases, leaving 7 bases not matched to a gene. CDR3 length equals 13 residues.